The entry that follows covers one T cell receptor beta chain sequence. Its specificity is not known. The data were taken from a study of graft-versus-host responses after intestinal transplantation. The wider study: As for transplant type, recipients had multivisceral, liver-intestinal, or isolated intestinal grafts. Recipients were all induced with anti-thymocyte globulin, then given tacrolimus and steroids for around three years. Findings and limits, study-wide: Marrow from the recipient contained GvH clones, some of which had appeared first in ileum or blood.

Processing of graft tissue released intraepithelial and lamina propria lymphocytes. Profiling relied on immunoSEQ multiplex PCR, and the TCRdb table lists in-frame clones only, not all of them. The sample has 15,000 to 20,000 clones, roughly 80% seen once. CDR3 size: 11 residues. The V end lost 4 bases, the J end lost 8 bases, and 6 bases lay between the germline ends. Per the germline V gene, CDR1 is MNHNS and CDR2 is SASEGT. The sequenced sample was ileum tissue, obtained around 580 days after intestinal transplantation. The sequence derives from a human patient who received an intestinal transplant, so some T cells may come from the graft donor. V is TRBV6-1 and J is TRBJ1-3; no clear D. The CDR3 coding sequence is TGTGCCAGCAGTGCGGAGGACACCATATATTTT. As protein: CASSAEDTIYF.